One sample yielded the 21 T cell receptor beta chains listed below, sequenced in a study of CD8+CD57+ T cells in acquired aplastic anemia. All sequencing subjects had displayed CD8+CD57+ cell expansion on flow cytometry. Profiles of TCR beta VDJ and CDR3 were generated from a genomic DNA template. TCRdb re-derived calls from the reads in MiXCR, one entry per CDR3 protein. The sample consists of more than 250,000 distinct CDR3 sequences, roughly 82% of them appearing once. The specimen sequenced was sorted CD4+, CD8+, or CD8+CD57+ T cells (not recorded which) from PBMCs. The source is a human donor with aplastic anemia.

This rearrangement joins TRBV19 to TRBJ2-7, with a tentative D call TRBD2 (5 bases). From germline, CDR1 is LNHDA and CDR2 SQIVND (reference sequence). With 5 bases removed from V and 3 bases from J, the gap between germline ends came to 11 bases. The CDR3 consists of 13 residues. The CDR3 DNA follows: TGTGCCAGTAGTTTTGGGGAGAGCTACGAGCAGTACTTC. This encodes CASSFGESYEQYF.

This chain uses TRBV5-1 with TRBJ1-2; D is uncertain. Germline CDR1 and CDR2: SGHRS and YFSETQ. CDR3 length equals 13 residues. V dropped 4 bases and J dropped 8 bases, with 15 bases sitting between them. The CDR3 spells CASSLEENTGYTF. CDR3 in DNA: TGCGCCAGCAGCCTTGAGGAGAACACCGGCTACACCTTC.

The chain recombines TRBV7-6 with TRBJ2-2; D may be TRBD1 (6 bases). V lost 5 bases to trimming and J lost 13 bases, with 23 bases between them. CDR3 length: 15 residues. CDR1 is SGHVS, CDR2 FNYEAQ, per germline. CDR3 in amino acids: CASSARTGSEAVLFF. In DNA form, the CDR3 reads TGTGCCAGCAGCGCCCGTACAGGGAGTGAAGCTGTGCTGTTTTTT.

V gene TRBV2 combines with J gene TRBJ2-7; D remains ambiguous. Germline CDR1 is SNHLY and CDR2 is FYNNEI. The V and J ends lost 6 bases and 12 bases respectively, with 24 bases between them. This CDR3 has 14 residues. CDR3 sequence: CASSRGSKQETLYV. In DNA, the CDR3 is TGTGCCAGCAGCAGAGGCAGCAAGCAAGAGACGCTGTACGTC.

In regard to this clonotype: At one of its ends the junction is not consistent with the germline gene, which may arise from a read error. The chain joins TRBV10-3 to TRBJ2-1; the D is unclear. Germline CDR1 reads ENHRY; CDR2 reads SYGVKD. The CDR3 loop spans 16 amino acids. DNA for the CDR3: TGTGCCATCAGTGACGCCGCCCGAACCGGTCATGAACCCCACTTCTTT. This translates into CAISDAARTGHEPHFF.

This sequence joins TRBV7-9 and TRBJ2-1; D is undetermined. This CDR3 spans 15 amino acids. The germline V gene encodes CDR1 SEHNR and CDR2 FQNEAQ (reference sequence). V was pared by 6 bases and J by 8 bases, with 20 bases between. DNA of the CDR3: TGTGCCAGCAGTGTAGCTACCCCCCTCCACTATGAGCAGTTCTTC. The encoded protein is CASSVATPLHYEQFF.

In the case of this clonotype: It is likely a read error, because the conserved phenylalanine at the end of the CDR3 is missing. Because the CDR3's place on the DNA is in doubt, the DNA is left out and the CDR3 is given as listed by TCRdb. The rearrangement joins TRBV7-9 to TRBJ1-1. Both ends counted, the CDR3 spans 13 residues. Germline V gene sequence: CDR1 SEHNR, CDR2 FQNEAQ (reference sequence). CDR3: CASSFTRGGETVD.

This sequence joins TRBV7-2 and TRBJ2-1, with a possible D match to TRBD2 (8 bases). Trimming cost V 3 bases and J 8 bases, with 20 bases left between them. Germline lookup yields CDR1 SGHTA and CDR2 FQGNSA. CDR3 size: 16 residues. The CDR3 protein is CASSFNRGGGNDEQFF. In nucleotides, the CDR3 is TGTGCCAGCAGCTTTAACAGGGGCGGGGGGAACGATGAGCAGTTCTTC.

The rearrangement links TRBV7-9 to TRBJ1-6; TRBD1 might be the D (5 bases). Trimming took 3 bases from V and 18 from J, leaving 24 bases between them. This CDR3 has 15 residues. The germline gives CDR1 SEHNR, CDR2 FQNEAQ (reference sequence). DNA of the CDR3: TGTGCCAGCAGCTTTGAAAGAAGCGGGGGATGCGACGACCACTTT. The encoded protein is CASSFERSGGCDDHF.

The rearrangement links TRBV7-8 to TRBJ1-4; 7 positions agree with TRBD1. CDR3 length equals 17 residues. From germline, CDR1 is SGHVS and CDR2 FQNEAQ. The V segment lost 0 bases and the J segment 11 bases; nucleotides outside the gene matches: 15. CDR3 sequence (DNA): TGTGCCAGCAGCTTAGCGGGACAGCCCGATACTCAGTATAAACTGTTTTTT. Its translation: CASSLAGQPDTQYKLFF.

Comments on this clonotype: One junction end disagrees with the germline gene, perhaps due to a read error. This rearrangement joins TRBV7-3 to TRBJ2-5; TRBD1 might be the D (6 bases). This CDR3 contains 14 residues. Germline V gene data show CDR1 as SGHTA and CDR2 as FQGTGA. The CDR3 sequence is CATSRGSKHTPQLF. Here the CDR3 DNA reads TGTGCCACCAGCAGGGGCAGCAAGCACACGCCCCAGCTCTTC.

On this clonotype itself: No DNA is shown, since the ends of the CDR3 on it are uncertain; the CDR3 is the one TCRdb lists. The genes are TRBV9 and TRBJ2-3; TRBD1, the D gene given by the table, was not confirmed from the DNA. Germline V CDR1 and CDR2: SGDLS, YYNGEE. The CDR3 is 14 residues long, ends included. The CDR3 spells CASGVAGGIESLDF.

The V call is TRBV20-1, the J call TRBJ2-1, with D perhaps TRBD2 (5 bases). Germline V gene lookup returns CDR1 DFQATT and CDR2 SNEGSKA (reference sequence). The CDR3 is 17 amino acids. Here the CDR3 reads CSVREELRAGPKNEQFF. The CDR3 nucleotides read TGCAGCGTTAGAGAGGAGTTGAGGGCTGGGCCGAAAAATGAGCAGTTCTTC.

The V gene is TRBV2, the J gene TRBJ2-1; 15 bases are shared with TRBD2. The J call is uncertain, as TRBJ2-5 better fits the DNA end. The CDR3 spans 18 residues. The V gene's germline CDR1 is SNHLY and CDR2 FYNNEI. CDR3 nucleotides: TGTGCCAGCAGTGAAGGGACTAGCGGGAGGGGGTACCAAGAGACCCAGTACTTC. Protein: CASSEGTSGRGYQETQYF.

This clonotype has a count of ten or more. DNA of the CDR3: TGTGCCAGCAGTCTAACCGGGGCTGGGGAGCTGTTTTTT. Its protein product is CASSLTGAGELFF. The chain links TRBV27 to TRBJ2-2; D tentatively reads TRBD1 or TRBD2 (5 bases each). The germline CDR1 and CDR2 sequences are MNHEY and SMNVEV (reference sequence). CDR3 length: 13 amino acids. V lost 5 bases, J lost 8 bases, and 12 bases lay in between.

This clonotype has ten or more counts. In DNA, the CDR3 is TGCGCCAGCAGCTTGGGACCCCGAGGGGATACGCAGTATTTT. Amino acid sequence: CASSLGPRGDTQYF. The rearrangement links TRBV5-1 to TRBJ2-3; D might be TRBD2 (5 bases). V dropped 0 bases and J dropped 6 bases, with 11 bases sitting between them. Germline V gives CDR1 SGHRS, CDR2 YFSETQ. The CDR3 runs 14 residues. The full variable domain, with the rest looked up from reference TRBV5-1 and TRBJ2-3, is KAGVTQTPRYLIKTRGQQVTLSCSPISGHRSVSWYQQTPGQGLQFLFEYFSETQRNKGNFPGRFSGRQFSNSRSEMNVSTLELGDSALYLCASSLGPRGDTQYFGPGTRLTVL.

The chain joins TRBV7-9 to TRBJ1-2; possible D gene TRBD1, 6 bases. CDR1 and CDR2 (germline): SEHNR, FQNEAQ (reference sequence). CDR3 length equals 15 residues. Trimming pared 3 bases from V and 10 bases from J, leaving 21 bases between. The CDR3 reads CASSLTGSGDCDYTF. CDR3 coding DNA: TGTGCCAGCAGCTTGACAGGAAGCGGGGACTGCGACTACACCTTC.

For this clonotype: As the CDR3 is not closed by the conserved phenylalanine or tryptophan, this likely results from a read error. The DNA is left out, because the CDR3 cannot be placed on it with certainty; the CDR3 is given as TCRdb lists it. The chain links TRBV2 to TRBJ2-1. CDR1 is SNHLY and CDR2 is FYNNEI in the germline V gene. With termini counted, the CDR3 has 16 amino acids. CDR3: CASSHSPGRAYEQHFV.

The V call is TRBV7-9, the J call TRBJ2-7, with 8 bases aligning to TRBD2. The CDR3 is 17 residues long. Germline V gene lookup returns CDR1 SEHNR and CDR2 FQNEAQ (reference sequence). CDR3 protein: CASSTSAGGPRGQEQYV. The CDR3 DNA reads TGCGCCAGCAGCACATCGGCGGGGGGCCCACGTGGGCAGGAGCAGTACGTC.

Of note for this clonotype: At one end the junction does not follow the germline gene, possibly because of a read error. The rearrangement links TRBV7-9 to TRBJ2-1; 9 bases fit TRBD1. Germline V CDR1 and CDR2: SEHNR, FQNEAQ (reference sequence). CDR3 length: 16 residues. In DNA, the CDR3 is TGCGCCAGCAGCTCTACAGGGGGCGGGACCGGGGATCTGCAGTTCTTC. This sequence encodes CASSSTGGGTGDLQFF.

This chain joins TRBV7-8 and TRBJ2-1; tentatively, D is TRBD1 (5 bases). V lost 1 base to trimming and J lost 13 bases, with 23 bases between them. CDR1 is SGHVS and CDR2 is FQNEAQ in the germline V gene. The CDR3 totals 16 residues. The CDR3 loop reads CASSLGGGNDKQYQFF. The DNA for the CDR3 is TGTGCCAGCAGCTTAGGGGGCGGTAACGATAAGCAGTATCAGTTCTTC.